This T cell receptor (beta chain) originates from a study of shared clonotypes between healthy human individuals. CD45RA+ naive and CD45RA-negative memory subsets were separated from CD4+ cells. This table comes from immunoSEQ multiplex PCR, and its TCRdb copy is limited to in-frame clones, with some not included. This table holds about 2.3 million clones, 92% found once. Study results and caveats: Generation probability values for non-shared clonotypes were lower than those for clonotypes shared by all four donors.

Germline V gene sequence: CDR1 SGHDT, CDR2 YYEEEE. The CDR3 is 13 amino acids. V was shortened by 1 base and J by 8 bases, with 13 bases between the two germline ends. Concerning this clone itself: Its target is not known.

This TCR came from a man aged 18 to 29 in good health. Some clones in this sample may be carry-over from other donors' samples. Sequencing was performed on naive CD4+ T cells from PBMCs. Subset described: CD45RA+ positively selected. The gene calls are TRBV5-6 and TRBJ2-7; possible D gene TRBD1, 6 bases. CDR3 sequence reads: CASSLTGTSKQYF. As DNA, the CDR3 is TGTGCCAGCAGCTTGACCGGGACAAGTAAGCAGTACTTC.